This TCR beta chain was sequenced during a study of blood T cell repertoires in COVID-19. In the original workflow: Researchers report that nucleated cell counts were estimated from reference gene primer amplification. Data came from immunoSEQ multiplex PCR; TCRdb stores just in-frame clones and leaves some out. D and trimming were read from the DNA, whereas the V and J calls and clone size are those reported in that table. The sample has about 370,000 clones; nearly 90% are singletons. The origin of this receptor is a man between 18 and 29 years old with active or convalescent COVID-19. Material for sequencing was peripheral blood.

The CDR3 coding sequence is TGTGCCAGCAGTTGGGACAGCGCCACTAATGAAAAACTGTTTTTT. Amino acid sequence: CASSWDSATNEKLFF. This rearrangement joins TRBV28 to TRBJ1-4; 7 bases are shared with TRBD1. CDR3 length equals 15 residues. V lost 4 bases and J lost 2; bases outside the gene matches: 4. Germline loops: CDR1 MDHEN, CDR2 SYDVKM.